This T cell receptor (beta chain) was identified in a study of cytotoxic CD8 clonotypes in ibrutinib-treated CLL. Study observations and caveats: Progressing and sustained-remission patients had different sampling times.

Deep sequencing aimed at 1 in 200,000 to 1 in 1 million T cells' resolution. Clones were sequenced by immunoSEQ multiplex PCR, and TCRdb holds only the in-frame ones, with some missing. Seen here are about 27,000 clones, 69% observed once, and the top ten hold roughly half. Trimming left V 5 bases short and J 0 bases short, with 12 bases between. CDR3 length: 15 residues. Germline CDR1 and CDR2: KGHSH and LQKENI. In the case of this clone: The antigen is not known.

The source is a human donor with chronic lymphocytic leukemia. This sample comprised PBMCs, obtained after 24 months of ibrutinib treatment. The chain is built from TRBV18 and TRBJ2-3, with D hard to call. CDR3 amino acids: CASSSDLASTDTQYF. The CDR3 DNA sequence: TGTGCCAGCTCATCCGACTTAGCTAGCACAGATACGCAGTATTTT.